The 22 T cell receptor beta chains in this list originate from one sample, sequenced in a study of cytomegalovirus exposure and HLA in healthy donors. A multiplex PCR was run with 60 Vbeta primers and 13 Jbeta primers. Clones were sequenced by immunoSEQ multiplex PCR, and TCRdb holds only the in-frame ones, with some missing. The specimen's table records over 100,000 clones. Sequenced material: PBMCs. All receptors derive from a man in his thirties or forties in good health and CMV-seronegative.

This chain connects TRBV5-1 to TRBJ2-1, with a tentative D call TRBD1 (6 bases). V lost 4 bases and J lost 3, with 14 bases in between. In germline, CDR1 is SGHRS, CDR2 YFSETQ. This CDR3 is 15 amino acids long. DNA for the CDR3: TGCGCCAGCAGCGTGGCCGGACAGTACTACAATGAGCAGTTCTTC. The encoded protein is CASSVAGQYYNEQFF.

The chain couples TRBV9 to TRBJ2-7, with a tentative D call TRBD2 (6 bases). Germline CDR1 SGDLS, CDR2 YYNGEE. The CDR3 sequence is 15 residues long. V lost 4 bases and J lost 4, with 18 bases in between. The CDR3 reads CASSTSSALGYEQYF. The CDR3 nucleotides are TGTGCCAGCAGCACCTCTAGCGCCCTCGGGTACGAGCAGTACTTC.

The rearrangement links TRBV7-8 to TRBJ2-7; D is possibly TRBD2 (6 bases). V lost 5 bases, J lost 8 bases, and 10 bases lay in between. In germline, CDR1 is SGHVS, CDR2 FQNEAQ. CDR3 length: 11 residues. The CDR3 loop reads CASSEGLKQYF. CDR3 sequence (DNA): TGTGCCAGCAGCGAGGGACTGAAGCAGTACTTC.

The V gene is TRBV4-3, the J gene TRBJ1-2; TRBD1 matches 7 bases. Germline trimming cut 2 bases from V and 2 bases from J; bases unmatched to any gene: 8. Germline CDR1 and CDR2: LGHNA and YSLEER. There are 16 residues in the CDR3. CDR3 sequence reads: CASSQIQGGANYGYTF. CDR3 nucleotide sequence: TGCGCCAGCAGCCAAATTCAGGGGGGCGCCAACTATGGCTACACCTTC.

J is TRBJ2-1 and V is TRBV5-4, with TRBD2 identical over 7 bases. Looked up from germline, CDR1 is SGHNT and CDR2 is YYREEE (reference sequence). There are 15 residues in the CDR3. The ends lost 4 bases at V and 1 base at J; junction bases unmatched: 5. This CDR3 is CASSPLGGSYNEQFF. For the CDR3, the DNA is TGTGCCAGCAGCCCCCTCGGGGGGTCCTACAATGAGCAGTTCTTC.

The V and J genes are TRBV18 and TRBJ1-5, with D possibly matching TRBD1 (5 bases). Germline V gene sequence: CDR1 KGHSH, CDR2 LQKENI. V was trimmed by 0 bases and J by 7 bases, leaving 13 bases between them. The CDR3 contains 15 residues. CDR3 protein: CASSPPEGSGQPQHF. CDR3 DNA sequence: TGTGCCAGCTCACCACCGGAGGGGAGCGGGCAGCCCCAGCATTTT.

CDR3 nucleotide sequence: TGTGCCAGCAGACCGGGACAGGGTGGTTCACCCCTCCACTTT. This codes for CASRPGQGGSPLHF. The V gene is TRBV27, the J gene TRBJ1-6, with 9 bases identical to TRBD1. CDR1 is MNHEY, CDR2 SMNVEV, per germline (reference sequence). The CDR3 runs to 14 residues. V was clipped by 6 bases and J by 9 bases; unmatched bases: 6.

This chain uses TRBV7-2 with TRBJ2-7; D is uncertain. V gave up 6 bases and J gave up 5 bases, with 17 bases separating them. Germline V lookup: CDR1 SGHTA, CDR2 FQGNSA. The CDR3 is 14 residues long. CDR3 DNA: TGTGCCAGCAGACCGTTGCTACGAGTCAACGAGCAGTACTTC. Amino acid sequence: CASRPLLRVNEQYF. Combining the CDR3 with reference TRBV7-2 and TRBJ2-7 gives the whole variable domain GAGVSQSPSNKVTEKGKDVELRCDPISGHTALYWYRQSLGQGLEFLIYFQGNSAPDKSGLPSDRFSAERTGGSVSTLTIQRTQQEDSAVYLCASRPLLRVNEQYFGPGTRLTVT.

The CDR3 DNA reads TGCGCCAGCAGCTTGGTACTAGCGGGGAACAATGAGCAGTTCTTC. Protein product: CASSLVLAGNNEQFF. This chain uses TRBV5-1 with TRBJ2-1; TRBD2 aligns across 10 bases. From germline, CDR1 is SGHRS and CDR2 YFSETQ. CDR3 length: 15 amino acids. V trimming: 0 bases; J trimming: 5 bases; junction bases outside the gene matches: 2.

This chain uses TRBV5-6 with TRBJ2-1; tentatively, D is TRBD1 (6 bases). V was trimmed by 4 bases and J by 7 bases, leaving 9 bases between them. CDR1 is SGHDT, CDR2 YYEEEE, per germline. The CDR3 has 12 residues. The CDR3 here is CASSPGQNEQFF. CDR3 bases: TGTGCCAGCAGCCCTGGACAGAATGAGCAGTTCTTC.

This rearrangement joins TRBV10-3 to TRBJ1-1, with 7 positions matching TRBD1. V shed 4 bases, J shed 0 bases, and the junction held 8 bases outside the gene matches. CDR1 ENHRY and CDR2 SYGVKD come from the germline V gene. The CDR3 contains 16 residues. The chain's CDR3 is CAISARDSPMNTEAFF. In DNA form, the CDR3 reads TGTGCCATCAGTGCACGGGACAGCCCTATGAACACTGAAGCTTTCTTT.

V and J are TRBV18 and TRBJ2-5, with 7 bases identical to TRBD1. CDR1 is KGHSH and CDR2 is LQKENI in the germline V gene. This CDR3 comprises 14 residues. Unmatched junction bases numbered 3, after V lost 1 base and J lost 4 bases. The CDR3 region is CASSPLYRGETQYF. DNA of the CDR3: TGTGCCAGCTCACCACTATACAGGGGAGAGACCCAGTACTTC.

This chain links TRBV4-2 with TRBJ2-7; the match to TRBD1 covers 9 bases. Germline V lookup: CDR1 LGHNA, CDR2 YNFKEQ. Trimming took 2 bases from V and 7 from J; bases not matched to a gene: 6. The CDR3 totals 14 residues. The CDR3 DNA reads as TGTGCCAGCAGCCAAAACAGGGGGCTTAGGGAGCAGTACTTC. This encodes CASSQNRGLREQYF.

The V call is TRBV5-1, the J call TRBJ1-2; D may be TRBD1 (6 bases). CDR1 is SGHRS, CDR2 YFSETQ, per germline. V lost 4 bases to trimming and J lost 6 bases, with 10 bases between them. The CDR3 loop spans 12 amino acids. CDR3 amino acids: CASSPYRDGYTF. CDR3 coding DNA: TGCGCCAGCAGCCCTTACAGGGATGGCTACACCTTC.

The chain links TRBV5-1 to TRBJ2-7, with 9 bases lining up with TRBD1. CDR1 is SGHRS and CDR2 is YFSETQ in the germline V gene. The CDR3 loop spans 14 amino acids. Losses at the gene ends were 3 bases for V and 3 bases for J; bases not matched to a gene: 4. CDR3 sequence: CASSSGTGSYEQYF. CDR3 DNA sequence: TGCGCCAGCAGCTCCGGGACAGGGAGCTACGAGCAGTACTTC.

In nucleotides, the CDR3 is TGTGCCAGCAGCCAGAGACAGGGGGGCTATGGCTACACCTTC. It is translated as CASSQRQGGYGYTF. V is TRBV5-4 and J is TRBJ1-2, with 9 positions matching TRBD1. Germline CDR1 and CDR2: SGHNT and YYREEE (reference sequence). The length of the CDR3 is 14 residues. Germline trimming cut 4 bases from V and 4 bases from J; bases unmatched to any gene: 5.

This rearrangement joins TRBV30 to TRBJ2-5; tentatively, D is TRBD1 (6 bases). TRBJ2-7 explains the end of the DNA better; the J call may be wrong. The CDR3 has 15 amino acids. Germline V gene data show CDR1 as GTSNPN and CDR2 as SVGIG (reference sequence). The CDR3 sequence: CAWRPRTANSYEQYF. The DNA of the CDR3 is TGTGCCTGGAGACCCCGGACAGCCAACTCCTACGAGCAGTACTTC.

The chain carries TRBV9 and TRBJ1-5; TRBD1 might be the D (6 bases). The CDR3 length is 14 residues. The ends were cut back, 0 bases at V and 3 bases at J, with 7 bases in the middle. CDR1 is SGDLS and CDR2 is YYNGEE in the germline V gene. In DNA form, the CDR3 reads TGTGCCAGCAGCGTAGCAGGGGTCAATCAGCCCCAGCATTTT. This encodes CASSVAGVNQPQHF.

V is TRBV11-2 and J is TRBJ2-5; 9 nucleotides match TRBD1. The CDR3 totals 15 residues. V lost 10 bases and J lost 5; bases outside the gene matches: 14. From germline, CDR1 is SGHAT and CDR2 FQNNGV. The CDR3 is CATERTGVGGETQYF. CDR3 sequence (DNA): TGTGCCACCGAACGGACAGGGGTGGGGGGTGAGACCCAGTACTTC. Filled out from reference TRBV11-2 and TRBJ2-5, the complete variable domain reads EAGVAQSPRYKIIEKRQSVAFWCNPISGHATLYWYQQILGQGPKLLIQFQNNGVVDDSQLPKDRFSAERLKGVDSTLKIQPAKLEDSAVYLCATERTGVGGETQYFGPGTRLLVL.

The J gene is TRBJ1-1, the V gene TRBV6-5; unclear D gene. Germline V lookup: CDR1 MNHEY, CDR2 SVGAGI. Trimming removed 0 bases at V and 0 bases at J, with 8 bases between. This CDR3 has 15 amino acids. The CDR3 region has the DNA TGTGCCAGCAGTTACTCCAACAGATTGAACACTGAAGCTTTCTTT. Protein sequence: CASSYSNRLNTEAFF.

This CDR3 is CASSPEGTSGSTDTQYF. The CDR3 DNA sequence: TGTGCCAGCTCACCAGAGGGGACTAGCGGGTCCACAGATACGCAGTATTTT. The chain couples TRBV18 to TRBJ2-3, with 12 bases identical to TRBD2. Losses at the gene ends were 2 bases for V and 2 bases for J; bases not matched to a gene: 5. Germline CDR1 reads KGHSH; CDR2 reads LQKENI. The CDR3 covers 17 residues.

The chain links TRBV9 to TRBJ2-1; 14 bases map to TRBD2. The CDR3 runs to 15 residues. V gave up 4 bases and J gave up 9 bases; unmatched junction bases: 6. The germline V gene encodes CDR1 SGDLS and CDR2 YYNGEE. The CDR3 protein is CASSPRLAGGPEQFF. For the CDR3, the DNA is TGTGCCAGCAGCCCCCGACTAGCGGGGGGGCCTGAGCAGTTCTTC. The variable domain in full, completed from reference TRBV9 and TRBJ2-1, reads DSGVTQTPKHLITATGQRVTLRCSPRSGDLSVYWYQQSLDQGLQFLIQYYNGEERAKGNILERFSAQQFPDLHSELNLSSLELGDSALYFCASSPRLAGGPEQFFGPGTRLTVL.